A selection of T cell receptor beta chains follows, all from one sample in a study of Graves' ophthalmopathy and Graves' hyperthyroidism. TCRdb passed the multiplex PCR reads through MiXCR, listing each CDR3 protein once. The sample consists of about 660,000 distinct CDR3 sequences, just over 40% of them appearing once. Sequenced: peripheral blood. All receptors derive from an adult man with Graves' ophthalmopathy. Each CDR3 is given with its conserved first and last residue. The D gene is left open where the match is weak. A clone size is listed for some rows: how often the clone was seen (once, few, many), or a class if it is expanded.

.	TRBJ2-2	.	TRBV20-1	TGCAGTGCTCGGCAGCGGAACACCGGGGAGCTGTTTTTT	CSARQRNTGELFF
many	TRBJ1-1	TRBD1	TRBV7-2	TGTGCCAGCAGCCGGGACAGGGACTACACTGAAGCTTTCTTT	CASSRDRDYTEAFF
.	TRBJ1-2	.	TRBV20-1	TGCAGTGCCCTAGGGGGGGACTATGGCTACACCTTC	CSALGGDYGYTF
few	TRBJ2-7	.	TRBV27	TGTGCCAGCAGCTCCGGTCCCCGAGCGGTCGAGCAGTACTTC	CASSSGPRAVEQYF
.	TRBJ2-1	TRBD2	TRBV15	TGTGCCACCAGCAGAACTAGCGGGGATAGCAATGAGCAGTTCTTC	CATSRTSGDSNEQFF
.	TRBJ1-6	.	TRBV9	TGTGCCAGCAGCCAAGGGGCTGCGGCCCTCCACTTT	CASSQGAAALHF
many	TRBJ2-5	TRBD1	TRBV2	TGTGCCAGCACCCTCCGGGACAGCGGTGAGACCCAGTACTTC	CASTLRDSGETQYF
.	TRBJ1-6	TRBD1	TRBV29-1	TGCAGCGTGCGGACAGGGCCTGATAATTCACCCCTCCACTTT	CSVRTGPDNSPLHF
many	TRBJ1-5	.	TRBV5-8	TGTGCCAGCAGCTTGCTCGGCTCAGATCAGCCCCAGCATTTT	CASSLLGSDQPQHF
few	TRBJ1-6	.	TRBV5-4	TGTGCCAGCAGCTTGTATCGCAGGGATAATTCACCCCTCCACTTT	CASSLYRRDNSPLHF
.	TRBJ1-2	TRBD1	TRBV29-1	TGCAGCGTTGAAGCAGGGGGGAAGGGCGGCTACACCTTC	CSVEAGGKGGYTF
many	TRBJ1-3	.	TRBV11-2	TGTGCCAGCAGCTTCGTCGGACGCTCTGGAAACACCATATATTTT	CASSFVGRSGNTIYF
.	TRBJ2-2	.	TRBV7-9	TGTGCCAGCAGACAGGGTCGGAGCACCGGGGAGCTGTTTTTT	CASRQGRSTGELFF
.	TRBJ1-2	.	TRBV7-9	TGTGCCAGCAGCAGCGTAACTAACTATGGCTACACCTTC	CASSSVTNYGYTF
many	TRBJ2-7	TRBD1	TRBV7-2	TGTGCCAGCAGCGCCTGGACAGGGGGAACGGGCGAGCAGTACTTC	CASSAWTGGTGEQYF
many	TRBJ1-5	.	TRBV10-3	TGTGCCATCAGTGAGACAGGGAATCAGCCCCAGCATTTT	CAISETGNQPQHF
many	TRBJ1-1	.	TRBV15	TGTGCCACCAGCACCCAACAAGGAGAGAACACTGAAGCTTTCTTT	CATSTQQGENTEAFF
many	TRBJ1-1	TRBD1	TRBV12-3/TRBV12-4	TGTGCCAGCACCCAGGACAGGGGGCTTGGCACTGAAGCTTTCTTT	CASTQDRGLGTEAFF
many	TRBJ1-5	TRBD1	TRBV6-6	TGTGCCAGCAGTCTACAACAGGGGAGGGGCAATCAGCCCCAGCATTTT	CASSLQQGRGNQPQHF
few	TRBJ1-1	.	TRBV19	TGTGCCAGTAGTATAGGGGGCCCACTTTATGGATCGAATCTCTATGAAGCTTTCTTT	CASSIGGPLYGSNLYEAFF
many	TRBJ2-7	.	TRBV20-1	TGCAGTGCTAGACTGAGCAGCATCTCCTACGAGCAGTACTTC	CSARLSSISYEQYF
once	TRBJ2-6	.	TRBV29-1	TGCAGCGTTGAAGATAGGGCTGGGGCCAACGTCCTGACTTTC	CSVEDRAGANVLTF
many	TRBJ1-6	TRBD1	TRBV10-3	TGTGCCATCAGTGAGGACAGGGGGAGCAATAATTCACCCCTCCACTTT	CAISEDRGSNNSPLHF
few	TRBJ2-5	.	TRBV19	TGTGCCAGTAGTATCCCGCCCGGGGGACGGGGCTTCCAAGAGACCCAGTACTTC	CASSIPPGGRGFQETQYF
.	TRBJ1-1	.	TRBV9	TGTGCCAGCAGCCCCCAAGTTGGCTTGGGGAACACTGAAGCTTTCTTT	CASSPQVGLGNTEAFF
many	TRBJ2-5	TRBD2	TRBV20-1	TGCAGTGCTAGAAGACTAGCGTCGGAGACCCAGTACTTC	CSARRLASETQYF
many	TRBJ1-2	.	TRBV5-1	TGCGCCAGCAGATGGACGGGGGACTATGGCTACACCTTC	CASRWTGDYGYTF
.	TRBJ2-7	TRBD1	TRBV11-2	TGTGCCAGCAGCGTTGTGGGACAGGGAGACTCCTACGAGCAGTACTTC	CASSVVGQGDSYEQYF
.	TRBJ2-7	TRBD2	TRBV7-2	TGCGCCAGCAGCCCACAACGCGGACTAGAGTTCTTCTACGAGCAGTACTTC	CASSPQRGLEFFYEQYF
many	TRBJ1-2	TRBD1	TRBV20-1	TGCAGTGCTAGTATTGGGACAGCAAACTATGGCTACACCTTC	CSASIGTANYGYTF
many	TRBJ2-2	.	TRBV19	TGTGCCTCTCAAGGTTCCACCGACACCGGGGAGCTGTTTTTT	CASQGSTDTGELFF
many	TRBJ2-5	.	TRBV12-3/TRBV12-4	TGTGCCAGCAGATGGGCCGGGGAGACCCAGTACTTC	CASRWAGETQYF
many	TRBJ1-2	TRBD1	TRBV19	TGTGCCAGTAGTGCCGACAGGGCGTACTGGGATGGCTACACCTTC	CASSADRAYWDGYTF
.	TRBJ2-5	TRBD1	TRBV19	TGTGCCAGTAGACCGACAGGGGTGGGAGAGACCCAGTACTTC	CASRPTGVGETQYF
.	TRBJ1-1	.	TRBV3-1	TGTGCCAGCAGCCAAGTGGGACGGTACTCAAGAGCTTTCTTT	CASSQVGRYSRAFF
many	TRBJ1-1	.	TRBV5-1	TGCGCCAGCAGAGTCAGGGTTAGGGCTGAAGCTTTCTTT	CASRVRVRAEAFF
few	TRBJ1-6	.	TRBV5-8	TGTGCCAGCAGCGACGGGACGGCGAGCTCCTATAATTCACCCCTCCACTTT	CASSDGTASSYNSPLHF
.	TRBJ2-1	.	TRBV25-1	TGTGCCAGCAGTGAAGATGGATTAGTCGCCTACAATGAGCAGTTCTTC	CASSEDGLVAYNEQFF
.	TRBJ1-3	.	TRBV25-1	TGTGCCAGCAGGACGGACGGAAACTCTGGAAACACCATATATTTT	CASRTDGNSGNTIYF
many	TRBJ1-6	TRBD1	TRBV5-1	TGCGCCAGCAGCCTGGGACAGGAGAATTCACCCCTCCACTTT	CASSLGQENSPLHF
many	TRBJ2-7	.	TRBV20-1	TGCAGTGCTAGTGTATCGGGCTCCTCCTACGAGCAGTACTTC	CSASVSGSSYEQYF
.	TRBJ1-6	TRBD1	TRBV10-3	TGTGCCATCAGTAGCCCGGGACAGGGAAATTCACCCCTCCACTTT	CAISSPGQGNSPLHF
.	TRBJ2-2	TRBD2	TRBV12-3/TRBV12-4	TGTGCCAGCAGCCGCCGCGTAGCGGGAGTCACCGGGGAGCTGTTTTTT	CASSRRVAGVTGELFF
many	TRBJ1-3	.	TRBV12-3/TRBV12-4	TGTGCCAGCAGTTTTCGCGGAAACACCATATATTTT	CASSFRGNTIYF
many	TRBJ2-5	.	TRBV6-5	TGTGCCAGCAGTCAAGGGCACCGCCAAGAGACCCAGTACTTC	CASSQGHRQETQYF
few	TRBJ2-5	.	TRBV6-5	TGTGCCAGCAGCCGGACTAACGGGCACCAAGAGACCCAGTACTTC	CASSRTNGHQETQYF
.	TRBJ2-2	.	TRBV10-3	TGTGCCATCAGGAGTGGGACTTCTAACACCGGGGAGCTGTTTTTT	CAIRSGTSNTGELFF
few	TRBJ1-6	TRBD1	TRBV25-1	TGTGCCGGGACAGGGGGCGGCTCACCCCTCCACTTT	CAGTGGGSPLHF
few	TRBJ2-2	TRBD2	TRBV11-1	TGTGCCAGCAGCCAACCGTACCTAGCGGAGGACGCGAACACCGGGGAGCTGTTTTTT	CASSQPYLAEDANTGELFF
.	TRBJ1-2	.	TRBV9	TGTGCCAGCAGTGCCCTGGCGGGGGGCATGGGTGGCTACACCTTC	CASSALAGGMGGYTF
few	TRBJ1-5	TRBD1	TRBV10-3	TGTGCCAGCAGTGCCCAGGGGGGAAATCAGCCCCAGCATTTT	CASSAQGGNQPQHF
many	TRBJ2-5	.	TRBV7-6	TGTGCCAGCAGCCGAGACCCCTATACAGGGAACCAAGAGACCCAGTACTTC	CASSRDPYTGNQETQYF
.	TRBJ1-4	TRBD1	TRBV11-3	TGTGCCAGCAGCCGCGGGGCAGGGGGCGGTGAAAAACTGTTTTTT	CASSRGAGGGEKLFF
many	TRBJ2-6	.	TRBV15	TGTGCCACCAGACCGGGATTCAGCTCTGGGGCCAACGTCCTGACTTTC	CATRPGFSSGANVLTF
.	TRBJ1-2	.	TRBV29-1	TGCAGCTCCGGCTCGGGACTCTCGGGGGGCTACACCTTC	CSSGSGLSGGYTF